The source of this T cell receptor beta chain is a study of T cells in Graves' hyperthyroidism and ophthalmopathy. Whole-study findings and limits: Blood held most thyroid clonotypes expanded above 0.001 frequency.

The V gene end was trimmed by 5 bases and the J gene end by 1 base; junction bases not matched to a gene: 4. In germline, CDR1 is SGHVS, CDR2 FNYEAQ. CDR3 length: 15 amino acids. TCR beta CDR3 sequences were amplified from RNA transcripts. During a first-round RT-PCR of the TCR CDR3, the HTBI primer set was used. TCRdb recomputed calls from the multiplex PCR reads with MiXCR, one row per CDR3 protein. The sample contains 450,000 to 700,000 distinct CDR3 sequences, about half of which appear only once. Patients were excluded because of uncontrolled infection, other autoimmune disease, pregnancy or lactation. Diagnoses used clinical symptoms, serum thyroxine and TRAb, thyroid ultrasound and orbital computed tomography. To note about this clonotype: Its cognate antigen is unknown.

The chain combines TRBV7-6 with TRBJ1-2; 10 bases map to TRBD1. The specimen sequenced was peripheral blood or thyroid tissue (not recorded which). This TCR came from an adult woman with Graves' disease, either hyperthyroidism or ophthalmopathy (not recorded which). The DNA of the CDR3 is TGTGCCAGCAGCCTCGGGACAGGGGATAACTATGGCTACACCTTC. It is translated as CASSLGTGDNYGYTF.